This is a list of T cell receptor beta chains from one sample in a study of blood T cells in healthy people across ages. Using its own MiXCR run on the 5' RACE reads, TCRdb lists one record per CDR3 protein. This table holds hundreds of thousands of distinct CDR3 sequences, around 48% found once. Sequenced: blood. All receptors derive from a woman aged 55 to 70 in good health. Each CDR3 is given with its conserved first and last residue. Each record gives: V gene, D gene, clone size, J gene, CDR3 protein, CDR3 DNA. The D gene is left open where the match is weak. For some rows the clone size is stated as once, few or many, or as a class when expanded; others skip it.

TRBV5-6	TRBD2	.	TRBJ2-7	CASSRVLAVDYEQYF	TGTGCCAGCAGCCGAGTACTAGCGGTAGACTACGAGCAGTACTTC
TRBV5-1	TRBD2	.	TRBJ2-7	CASSLALLAGFNEQYF	TGCGCCAGCAGCTTGGCACTCCTAGCGGGTTTCAATGAGCAGTACTTC
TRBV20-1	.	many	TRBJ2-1	CSANYWDSNNEQFF	TGCAGTGCTAACTACTGGGACTCGAACAATGAGCAGTTCTTC
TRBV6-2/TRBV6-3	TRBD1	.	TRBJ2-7	CASSLQDRGEQYF	TGTGCCAGCAGTTTACAAGACAGGGGCGAGCAGTACTTC
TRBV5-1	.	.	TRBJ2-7	CASSLEATADYNEQYF	TGCGCCAGCAGCTTGGAAGCGACAGCAGACTACAATGAGCAGTACTTC
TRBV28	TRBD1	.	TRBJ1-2	CASSSPTGGKGYTF	TGTGCCAGCAGTTCACCGACAGGGGGAAAAGGCTACACCTTC
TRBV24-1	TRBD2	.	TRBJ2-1	CATQRESEQFF	TGTGCCACCCAGCGGGAGAGTGAGCAGTTCTTC
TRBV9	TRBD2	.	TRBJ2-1	CASSPQREPSYNEQFF	TGTGCCAGCAGCCCCCAGCGGGAGCCCTCCTACAATGAGCAGTTCTTC
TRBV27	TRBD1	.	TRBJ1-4	CASSVQGRNEKLFF	TGTGCCAGCAGTGTACAGGGGAGAAATGAAAAACTGTTTTTT
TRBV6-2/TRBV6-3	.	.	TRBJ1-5	CASSYDRRQPQHF	TGTGCCAGCAGTTATGACAGGCGGCAGCCCCAGCATTTT
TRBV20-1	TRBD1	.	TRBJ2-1	CSASSMTDRVVYEQFF	TGCAGTGCTAGTTCCATGACGGACAGGGTCGTTTATGAGCAGTTCTTC
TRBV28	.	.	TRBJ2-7	CACRSSKAGFYEQYF	TGTGCCTGCAGGTCCTCGAAGGCAGGGTTCTACGAGCAGTACTTC
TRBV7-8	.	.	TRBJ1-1	CASSRRGQNTEAFF	TGTGCCAGCAGCCGCCGGGGCCAGAACACTGAAGCTTTCTTT
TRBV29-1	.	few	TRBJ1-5	CSVEVGWDQPQHF	TGCAGCGTTGAAGTGGGATGGGATCAGCCCCAGCATTTT
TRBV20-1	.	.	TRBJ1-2	CSASSGQRYGYTF	TGCAGTGCTAGTTCCGGGCAGCGGTATGGCTACACCTTC
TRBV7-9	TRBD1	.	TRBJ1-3	CASSSGTRDSQRNTIYF	TGTGCCAGCAGCTCAGGCACTCGGGACAGCCAAAGAAACACCATATATTTT
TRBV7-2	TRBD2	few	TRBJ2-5	CASSSYSGRDQETQYF	TGTGCCAGCAGTTCCTATAGCGGGCGGGATCAAGAGACCCAGTACTTC
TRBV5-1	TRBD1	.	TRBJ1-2	CASSATGTGYGYTF	TGCGCCAGCAGCGCCACCGGGACAGGCTATGGCTACACCTTC
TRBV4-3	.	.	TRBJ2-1	CASSQETSNSYNEQFF	TGCGCCAGCAGCCAAGAAACTAGCAACTCCTACAATGAGCAGTTCTTC
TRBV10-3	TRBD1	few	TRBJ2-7	CAIRPGTAYEQYF	TGTGCCATCAGACCCGGGACAGCCTACGAGCAGTACTTC
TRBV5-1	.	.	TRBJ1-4	CASSWQGPATNEKLFF	TGCGCCAGCAGCTGGCAGGGGCCCGCAACTAATGAAAAACTGTTTTTT
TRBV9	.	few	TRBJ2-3	CASSVFWGTDTQYF	TGTGCCAGCAGTGTTTTTTGGGGCACAGATACGCAGTATTTT
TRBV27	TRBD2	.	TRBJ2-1	CASSPAGTSGDNEQFF	TGTGCCAGCAGTCCCGCCGGGACTAGCGGAGACAATGAGCAGTTCTTC
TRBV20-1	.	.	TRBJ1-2	CSASQGRSYGYTF	TGCAGTGCTAGCCAGGGACGATCCTATGGCTACACCTTC